This T cell receptor beta chain was recorded in a study of blood T cells in healthy people across ages. Overall study findings and caveats: Samples with more naive T cells showed higher observed beta diversity.

This CDR3 is 15 amino acids long. Germline trimming cut 2 bases from V and 4 bases from J; bases unmatched to any gene: 6. Germline V gives CDR1 KGHSH, CDR2 LQKENI. Combining a sample-barcoded 5' primer with a J-beta primer mix, a second PCR ran for roughly 6 to 12 cycles. One entry per CDR3 protein results from TCRdb running MiXCR on the 5' RACE reads. The data contain about 1.5 million distinct CDR3 sequences, around 40% of them singletons. This clonotype occurred a few times. What it recognizes is unknown. The TCR comes from a woman younger than 35 in good health. The sample taken for sequencing was blood. The chain employs TRBV18 and TRBJ2-3, with TRBD1 identical over 7 bases. As DNA, the CDR3 is TGTGCCAGCTCACCAAGAAGACAGGGTGCAGATACGCAGTATTTT. Its protein is CASSPRRQGADTQYF. The full variable domain, with the rest looked up from reference TRBV18 and TRBJ2-3, is NAGVMQNPRHLVRRRGQEARLRCSPMKGHSHVYWYRQLPEEGLKFMVYLQKENIIDESGMPKERFSAEFPKEGPSILRIQQVVRGDSAAYFCASSPRRQGADTQYFGPGTRLTVL.